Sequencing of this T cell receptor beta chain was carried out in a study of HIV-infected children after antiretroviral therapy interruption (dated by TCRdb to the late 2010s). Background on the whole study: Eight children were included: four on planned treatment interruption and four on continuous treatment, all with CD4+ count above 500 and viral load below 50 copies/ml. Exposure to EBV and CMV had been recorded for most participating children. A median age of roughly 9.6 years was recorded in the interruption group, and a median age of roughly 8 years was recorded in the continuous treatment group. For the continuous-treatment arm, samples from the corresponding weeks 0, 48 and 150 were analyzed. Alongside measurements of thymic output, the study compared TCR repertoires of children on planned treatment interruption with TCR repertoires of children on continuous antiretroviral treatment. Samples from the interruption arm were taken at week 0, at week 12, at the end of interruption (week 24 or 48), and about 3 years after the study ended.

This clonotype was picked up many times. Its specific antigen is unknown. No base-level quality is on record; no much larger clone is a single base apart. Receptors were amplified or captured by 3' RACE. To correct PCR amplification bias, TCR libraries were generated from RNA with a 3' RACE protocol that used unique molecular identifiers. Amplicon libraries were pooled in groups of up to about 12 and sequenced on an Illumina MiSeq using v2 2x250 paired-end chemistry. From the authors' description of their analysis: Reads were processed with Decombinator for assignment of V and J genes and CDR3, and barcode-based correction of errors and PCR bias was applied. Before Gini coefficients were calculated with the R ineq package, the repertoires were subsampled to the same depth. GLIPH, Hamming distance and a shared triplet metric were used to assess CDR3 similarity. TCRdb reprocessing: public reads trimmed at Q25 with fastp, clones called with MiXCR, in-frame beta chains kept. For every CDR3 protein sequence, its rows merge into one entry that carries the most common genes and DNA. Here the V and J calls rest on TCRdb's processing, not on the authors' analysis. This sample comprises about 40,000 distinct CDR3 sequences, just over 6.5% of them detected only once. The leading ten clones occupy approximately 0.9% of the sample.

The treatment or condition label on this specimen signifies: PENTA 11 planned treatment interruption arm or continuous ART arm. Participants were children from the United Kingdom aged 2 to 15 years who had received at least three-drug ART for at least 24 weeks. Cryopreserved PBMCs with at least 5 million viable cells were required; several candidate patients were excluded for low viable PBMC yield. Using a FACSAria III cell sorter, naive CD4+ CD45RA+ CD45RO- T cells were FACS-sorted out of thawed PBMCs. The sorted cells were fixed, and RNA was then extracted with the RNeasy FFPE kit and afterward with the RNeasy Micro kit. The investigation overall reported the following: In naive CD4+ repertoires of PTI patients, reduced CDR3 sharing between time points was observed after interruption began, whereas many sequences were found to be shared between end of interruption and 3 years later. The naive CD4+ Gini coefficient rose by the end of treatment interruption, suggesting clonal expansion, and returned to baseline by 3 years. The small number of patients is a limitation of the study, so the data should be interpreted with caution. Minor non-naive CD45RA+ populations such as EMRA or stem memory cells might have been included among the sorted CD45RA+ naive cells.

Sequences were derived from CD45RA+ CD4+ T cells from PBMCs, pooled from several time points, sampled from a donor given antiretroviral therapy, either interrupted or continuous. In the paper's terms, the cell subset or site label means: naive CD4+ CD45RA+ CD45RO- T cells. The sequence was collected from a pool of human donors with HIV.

This receptor has the CDR3 CASSSLAQMGFTDTQYF. The DNA reads as follows: TGTGCCAGTAGTTCTCTGGCCCAAATGGGGTTCACAGATACGCAGTATTTT. The rearrangement joined TRBV19 to TRBJ2-3, with the D gene not clear enough to name. The trim is 5 bases for V and 2 bases for J, with a gap of 20 bases between the germline ends. CDR1 LNHDA and CDR2 SQIVND were looked up in the germline V gene (reference sequence). Spanning cysteine to phenylalanine, the CDR3 consists of 17 amino acids. The kept DNA is CDR3 alone, 51 bases in frame from the first base.